This paragraph reports one TCR beta chain. Antigen unknown. This record belongs to a study of T cell responses to AZD1222 COVID-19 vaccine. Findings and limits, study-wide: Reportedly, nearly half the spike-specific TCRs target unmutated variant regions. Vaccine-associated CD4 TCRs ranged over spike, dominating at 160-218 and 743-854. Most donors were white British, females outnumbered males, and clonal diversity was possibly underestimated. Only a handful of AZD1222 recipients tested seropositive at baseline.

Generated by immunoSEQ multiplex PCR, the TCRdb table keeps only in-frame clones and is missing some. This repertoire shows 90,000 to 120,000 clones, about 93% found once; its top ten account for about 6.8%. This TCR came from an adult who received the AZD1222 COVID-19 vaccine. This specimen was peripheral blood, taken 28 days after the second AZD1222 dose.

The CDR3 DNA follows: TGTGCCAGCAGCAGACAGGTTCAAGGTGAAGCTTTCTTT. This gives the protein CASSRQVQGEAFF. V gene TRBV5-4 combines with J gene TRBJ1-1; possibly TRBD1 for D (6 bases). Between the trimmed V and J ends, which lost 4 bases and 7 bases, there was a span of 14 bases. Germline CDR1 reads SGHNT; CDR2 reads YYREEE (reference sequence). The CDR3 loop spans 13 amino acids.